The clone carrying this T cell receptor (beta chain) was picked up one time. Antigen: not known. This sample stems from a study of blood T cells in healthy people across ages. Study overall: Per every two T cells, about one barcoded beta molecule was captured by template switching. Findings of the study overall: Significant beta diversity loss was already apparent by age approximately 36, declining roughly linearly. Long-lived donors had more naive CD4+ cells and higher diversity than aged donors.

In germline, CDR1 is DFQATT, CDR2 SNEGSKA (reference sequence). Between the trimmed V and J ends, which lost 6 bases and 11 bases, there was a span of 22 bases. The CDR3 is 13 residues long. It was with a sample-barcoded 5' primer and a J-beta primer mix that a second PCR of about 7 to 12 cycles was run. MiXCR, run by TCRdb on the 5' RACE reads, gives a single entry per CDR3 protein. The repertoire holds 1.4 million or so distinct CDR3 sequences, under 55% seen once, with more than 4% in the top ten. Sequencing used blood. The chain employs TRBV20-1 and TRBJ2-5; D is undetermined. This receptor was identified in a woman under 30 in good health. Here the CDR3 reads CSASTRSLFEQYF. CDR3 nucleotide sequence: TGCAGTGCAAGTACCCGTTCCCTTTTTGAGCAGTACTTC.